This T cell receptor beta chain derives from a study of blood T cells in healthy people across ages. Study details: In model experiments, template switching was able to capture about one barcoded beta molecule for every two T cells that were present. Study-wide results and caveats: The study found more naive CD4+ cells and higher diversity in long-lived than aged donors.

V gave up 8 bases and J gave up 2 bases; unmatched junction bases: 10. Germline V gives CDR1 MDHEN, CDR2 SYDVKM. The CDR3 is 15 amino acids. Of note for this clonotype: Its antigen is still unknown.

Then a second PCR, running roughly 7 to 11 cycles, was carried out with a sample-barcoded 5' primer and a J-beta primer mix. TCRdb processed the 5' RACE reads anew with MiXCR; each CDR3 protein has one entry. The sample yields roughly 1.5 million distinct CDR3 sequences, 35% to 45% seen once. The genes are TRBV28 and TRBJ2-5, with 8 positions matching TRBD2. The clonotype originates from a woman between 18 and 30 years old in good health. The sample consisted of blood. For the CDR3, the DNA is TGTGCCAGCTCAATGCCAGCGGGAGAACAAGAGACCCAGTACTTC. It encodes CASSMPAGEQETQYF. Supplemented by reference TRBV28 and TRBJ2-5, the full variable domain reads DVKVTQSSRYLVKRTGEKVFLECVQDMDHENMFWYRQDPGLGLRLIYFSYDVKMKEKGDIPEGYSVSREKKERFSLILESASTNQTSMYLCASSMPAGEQETQYFGPGTRLLVL.